These 10 T cell receptor beta chains share one sample of origin, sequenced in a study of T cells in localized non-small cell lung cancer. Libraries were prepared by immunoSEQ multiplex PCR; TCRdb keeps only in-frame clonotypes and omits some of them. The table records around 91,000 clones, 87% of them present only once. Sequences were derived from peripheral blood, sampled before any cancer treatment. These receptors came from a man aged 40-75 years with stage I squamous cell lung carcinoma.

In its sample, this clone was seen a few times. V gene TRBV9 combines with J gene TRBJ1-5; TRBD1 matches 7 bases. Germline CDR1 and CDR2: SGDLS and YYNGEE. The CDR3 contains 15 residues. The V segment lost 0 bases and the J segment 6 bases; nucleotides outside the gene matches: 6. As DNA, the CDR3 is TGTGCCAGCAGCGTAGCACCCGACAGGGCTCAGCCCCAGCATTTT. Protein: CASSVAPDRAQPQHF.

This chain connects TRBV6-1 to TRBJ1-1, with D tentatively TRBD1 (6 bases). V was pared by 5 bases and J by 0 bases, with 13 bases between. Germline V CDR1 and CDR2: MNHNS, SASEGT. The CDR3 has 15 residues. The CDR3 loop reads CASSSYRALNTEAFF. The CDR3 DNA reads as TGTGCCAGCAGTTCCTACAGGGCACTGAACACTGAAGCTTTCTTT.

The V gene is TRBV4-1, the J gene TRBJ2-3, with 9 bases that match TRBD2. In germline, CDR1 is MGHRA, CDR2 YSYEKL. The length of the CDR3 is 17 residues. Germline trimming cut 0 bases from V and 1 base from J; bases unmatched to any gene: 5. CDR3 DNA sequence: TGCGCCAGCAGCCAAGATCAGGCTAGCGGGGGCACAGATACGCAGTATTTT. Its translation: CASSQDQASGGTDTQYF.

The chain recombines TRBV6-1 with TRBJ2-6; TRBD1 matches 9 bases. Germline V gene lookup returns CDR1 MNHNS and CDR2 SASEGT. V was clipped by 0 bases and J by 2 bases; unmatched bases: 11. The CDR3 is 20 amino acids. The chain's CDR3 is CASSEAAPGTGIAGANVLTF. Written as DNA, the CDR3 is TGTGCCAGCAGTGAAGCTGCACCCGGGACAGGGATTGCTGGGGCCAACGTCCTGACTTTC.

The chain joins TRBV6-1 to TRBJ1-1; D gene unclear. Trimming took off 8 bases at V and 5 bases at J, with 18 bases between the two ends. The CDR3 length is 14 residues. The germline V gene encodes CDR1 MNHNS and CDR2 SASEGT. For the CDR3, the DNA is TGTGCCAGCTTATCGGCGGCCTGGGGAACTGAAGCTTTCTTT. This translates into CASLSAAWGTEAFF.

The chain is built from TRBV9 and TRBJ2-3; D remains unclear. Germline values: CDR1 SGDLS, CDR2 YYNGEE. CDR3 size: 13 residues. Trimming took off 7 bases at V and 0 bases at J, with 9 bases between the two ends. In DNA form, the CDR3 reads TGTGCCAGCGATCGCGGAAGCACAGATACGCAGTATTTT. Translating gives CASDRGSTDTQYF.

The rearrangement uses TRBV5-1 and TRBJ2-6; D gene uncertain. This CDR3 spans 16 amino acids. In germline, CDR1 is SGHRS, CDR2 YFSETQ. V was shortened by 3 bases and J by 0 bases, with 10 bases between the two germline ends. Here the CDR3 DNA reads TGCGCCAGCAGCTCTGTGCAGAGCTCTGGGGCCAACGTCCTGACTTTC. This codes for CASSSVQSSGANVLTF.

V is TRBV5-1 and J is TRBJ2-1; 12 positions agree with TRBD2. CDR3 length equals 16 residues. The germline V gene encodes CDR1 SGHRS and CDR2 YFSETQ. Losses at the gene ends were 0 bases for V and 10 bases for J; bases not matched to a gene: 8. CDR3 sequence: CASSLAASGGAGEQFF. Here the CDR3 DNA reads TGCGCCAGCAGCTTGGCTGCTAGCGGGGGGGCTGGGGAGCAGTTCTTC.

The chain links TRBV5-1 to TRBJ1-2; D gene ambiguous. The V end lost 0 bases, the J end lost 4 bases, and 19 bases lay between the germline ends. The germline CDR1 and CDR2 sequences are SGHRS and YFSETQ. This CDR3 has 17 residues. CDR3 loop: CASSLGLTGNNPYGYTF. Here the CDR3 DNA reads TGCGCCAGCAGCTTGGGCCTAACGGGAAATAATCCCTATGGCTACACCTTC. Variable domain in full (rest from reference TRBV5-1 and TRBJ1-2): KAGVTQTPRYLIKTRGQQVTLSCSPISGHRSVSWYQQTPGQGLQFLFEYFSETQRNKGNFPGRFSGRQFSNSRSEMNVSTLELGDSALYLCASSLGLTGNNPYGYTFGSGTRLTVV.

This clone came up once. The V and J genes are TRBV9 and TRBJ2-5; 8 nucleotides match TRBD1. Germline CDR1 SGDLS, CDR2 YYNGEE. Germline trimming cut 3 bases from V and 2 bases from J; bases unmatched to any gene: 6. CDR3 length: 15 residues. The CDR3 coding sequence is TGTGCCAGCAGCGATGGGGACAGGAGGCAAGAGACCCAGTACTTC. Protein sequence: CASSDGDRRQETQYF.